This T cell receptor beta chain derives from a study of blood T cell repertoires in COVID-19. Recruitment covered about 25 US areas and drew participants whose ages spanned about 18 to 100 years. The data were produced by immunoSEQ multiplex PCR, yet TCRdb's version contains in-frame clones alone and is incomplete. Among fewer than 350,000 clones, 85% to 95% were seen once, and the ten largest hold approximately 3%. Germline lookup yields CDR1 WNHNN and CDR2 SYGVQD (reference sequence). The V segment lost 6 bases and the J segment 4 bases; nucleotides outside the gene matches: 1. CDR3 length equals 13 residues.

Sample: PBMCs or T cells enriched from blood (not recorded which). This clonotype originated in a man aged 35 to 55 who had been exposed to COVID-19. The V gene is TRBV10-1, the J gene TRBJ1-5; 9 bases are a match to TRBD1. The CDR3 DNA sequence: TGCGCCAGCAGACAGGGGGCAAATCAGCCCCAGCATTTT. Amino acid sequence: CASRQGANQPQHF.